The clone carrying this T cell receptor (beta chain) was observed a handful of times. Trimming took 7 bases from V and 4 from J, leaving 13 bases between them. CDR1 is SNHLY and CDR2 is FYNNEI in the germline V gene. CDR3 length: 13 residues. The method was immunoSEQ multiplex PCR; TCRdb's version includes in-frame clones alone and lacks a portion of them. The table includes 65,000 to 90,000 clones, approximately 91% detected once. This entry comes from a study of control samples from healthy donors and cancer patients. Specimen: PBMCs. The receptor was derived from a woman between 45 and 60 years old with colorectal cancer. V usage is TRBV2 and J usage is TRBJ1-1; D gene unclear. CDR3 region: CASTGGEGTEAFF. DNA of the CDR3: TGTGCCAGCACAGGCGGGGAGGGCACTGAAGCTTTCTTT.